A selection of T cell receptor beta chains follows, all from one sample in a study of response to subunit inactivated influenza vaccine. One entry per CDR3 protein, called by TCRdb with MiXCR from the RT-PCR reads. The sample has approximately 730,000 distinct CDR3 sequences, approximately 15% seen once. The sequenced sample was PBMCs from blood, obtained 14 to 15 days before vaccination. Receptor source: a man aged 45-65 years who received an inactivated influenza vaccine. Both conserved end residues are part of each CDR3. D genes are given only for firm matches. Clone size is not always given. Where it is, it says once, few, many or a class for expanded clones.

V	size	J	D	DNA	CDR3
TRBV4-3	few	TRBJ2-3	NA	TGCGCCAGCAGCCAAAGGGTCTTAGATACGCAGTATTTT	CASSQRVLDTQYF
TRBV5-1	few	TRBJ2-7	NA	TGCGCCAGCAGCTTAAAGGGAGGCACCTACGAGCAGTACTTC	CASSLKGGTYEQYF
TRBV6-1	few	TRBJ1-4	TRBD1	TGTGCCAGCAGTGGGACAGGCCTCCTTGAAAAACTGTTTTTT	CASSGTGLLEKLFF
TRBV28	few	TRBJ2-3	NA	TGTGCCAGCAGTCCATTACTCGGGGATACGCAGTATTTT	CASSPLLGDTQYF
TRBV30	once	TRBJ2-1	NA	TGTGCCTGGAGTGTGTCTATCTACAATGAGCAGTTCTTC	CAWSVSIYNEQFF
TRBV27	NA	TRBJ1-5	TRBD1	TGTGCCAGCAGGGACAGGGGAGGCAATCAGCCCCAGCATTTT	CASRDRGGNQPQHF
TRBV18	NA	TRBJ2-1	NA	TGTGCCAGCTCACCCCAGGAGATCAATGAGCAGTTCTTC	CASSPQEINEQFF
TRBV2	NA	TRBJ1-2	TRBD1	TGTGCCAGCAGCGGACAGGGTTTTGGCTACACCTTC	CASSGQGFGYTF
TRBV20-1	NA	TRBJ2-3	NA	TGCAGTGCTAGCCCGGCAGTCAAGAGGACAGATACGCAGTATTTT	CSASPAVKRTDTQYF
TRBV9	NA	TRBJ2-6	NA	TGTGCCAGCAGCACGGAGCGCCCTGGGGCCAACGTCCTGACTTTC	CASSTERPGANVLTF
TRBV5-1	NA	TRBJ2-2	NA	TGCGCCAGCAGTTCCGGGACCCTGAACACCGGGGAGCTGTTTTTT	CASSSGTLNTGELFF
TRBV6-1	NA	TRBJ2-3	NA	TGTGCCAGCATGACTGCGGACGGATACGTAGATACGCAGTATTTT	CASMTADGYVDTQYF
TRBV7-3	few	TRBJ2-5	TRBD1	TGTGCCAGCAGCCAAGGGACAGGGGGGACCCAGTACTTC	CASSQGTGGTQYF
TRBV12-3/TRBV12-4	many	TRBJ2-1	TRBD2	TGTGCCAGCAGTCCATTGCCGGGACTAGCGGGAAACAATGAGCAGTTCTTC	CASSPLPGLAGNNEQFF
TRBV28	many	TRBJ1-1	NA	TGTGCCAGCAGTTCCCTCCTGAACACTGAAGCTTTCTTT	CASSSLLNTEAFF
TRBV18	few	TRBJ1-1	TRBD1	TGTGCCAGCTCACCAACGGACAGGGAAGCTTTCTTT	CASSPTDREAFF
TRBV20-1	NA	TRBJ2-1	NA	TGCAGTGCTAGAGAGCTGGAGTTCTCCTACAATGAGCAGTTCTTC	CSARELEFSYNEQFF
TRBV29-1	few	TRBJ2-5	NA	TGCGCGAGTCATTGGGTAGGGGAGACCCAGTACTTC	CASHWVGETQYF
TRBV2	few	TRBJ2-1	TRBD1	TGTGCCAGCAATTTTCGCCCCAGGGGGTTGAATGAGCAGTTCTTC	CASNFRPRGLNEQFF
TRBV4-2	many	TRBJ2-2	NA	TGTGCCAGCAGCCAAGTAGGGGGCACCGGGGAGCTGTTTTTT	CASSQVGGTGELFF
TRBV6-2/TRBV6-3	few	TRBJ2-7	TRBD1	TGTGCCAGCGCTGCGCTACAGGGGACCTACGAGCAGTACTTC	CASAALQGTYEQYF
TRBV5-5	few	TRBJ2-1	TRBD1	TGTGCCAGCAAACCGGGACAGGGGATCTACAATGAGCAGTTCTTC	CASKPGQGIYNEQFF
TRBV15	NA	TRBJ2-1	NA	TGTGCCACCAGCAGAGATATTACCCTAGCATACAATGAGCAGTTCTTC	CATSRDITLAYNEQFF
TRBV29-1	NA	TRBJ2-7	NA	TGCAGCGTCTGCTACGGGGACGGAGCCTACGAGCAGTACTTC	CSVCYGDGAYEQYF
TRBV20-1	few	TRBJ2-7	NA	TGCAGTGCTAGATTCAGGGGGGAATCCTACGAGCAGTACTTC	CSARFRGESYEQYF
TRBV10-3	NA	TRBJ1-1	TRBD1	TGTGCCATCAGCCCTTCGGACAGGGTCACTGAAGCTTTCTTT	CAISPSDRVTEAFF
TRBV27	few	TRBJ2-7	NA	TGTGCCAGCGGACGCTATGGCGTAACCTACGAGCAGTACTTC	CASGRYGVTYEQYF
TRBV9	NA	TRBJ2-1	NA	TGTGCCAGCAGCCCTATTAGCTGTAGATCCAATGAGCAGTTCTTC	CASSPISCRSNEQFF
TRBV20-1	many	TRBJ2-7	TRBD1	TGCAGCGCCGGACAGGGGTACGAGCAGTACTTC	CSAGQGYEQYF
TRBV5-1	NA	TRBJ2-7	NA	TGCGCCAGCAGCCCCCGCGTTCTCATCGATACCCCCACTTACGAGCAGTACTTC	CASSPRVLIDTPTYEQYF
TRBV28	many	TRBJ2-3	NA	TGTGCCAGCAGAGTCACAGATACGCAGTATTTT	CASRVTDTQYF
TRBV29-1	few	TRBJ2-1	TRBD2	TGCAGCGCACTAGCGGGACCGAGCTCCTACAATGAGCAGTTCTTC	CSALAGPSSYNEQFF
TRBV12-3/TRBV12-4	NA	TRBJ2-1	TRBD1	TGTGCCAGCAGTTTGGCCGGGGGACAGGGTCGCGAGCAGTTCTTC	CASSLAGGQGREQFF
TRBV25-1	few	TRBJ2-3	NA	TGTGCCAGCATCTCGGACTTGGGAAATACGCAGTATTTT	CASISDLGNTQYF
TRBV18	NA	TRBJ2-7	NA	TGTGCCAGCTCACCACCAGACGGACGACTCGACTTC	CASSPPDGRLDF
TRBV5-1	many	TRBJ2-5	NA	TGCGCCAGCAGATGGGCCGGGGAGACCCAGTACTTC	CASRWAGETQYF
TRBV5-1	few	TRBJ2-7	NA	TGCGCCAGCAGCTTGGGTTCCCCAGGGTACTTCTACGAGCAGTACTTC	CASSLGSPGYFYEQYF
TRBV20-1	few	TRBJ1-6	NA	TGCAGTGCTAGGGGCGGGCCGGGACCGAGGGATTCACCCCTCCACTTT	CSARGGPGPRDSPLHF
TRBV6-2/TRBV6-3	many	TRBJ1-5	TRBD1	TGTGCCAGCAATCTTGACAGGGCCCTTGAAGGCCAGCCCCAGCATTTT	CASNLDRALEGQPQHF
TRBV11-1	NA	TRBJ2-1	TRBD2	TGTGCCAGCAGCTTAGCGCGTGGAGTTAGCGGGGGGGACAATGAGCAGTTCTTC	CASSLARGVSGGDNEQFF
TRBV12-3/TRBV12-4	NA	TRBJ1-2	NA	TGTGCCAGCAGTTTTAGAGGGAGTAATAACTATGGCTACACCTTC	CASSFRGSNNYGYTF
TRBV2	NA	TRBJ2-1	NA	TGTGCCAGCAGTCCGTCCAGGGGCCCCTACAATGAGCAGTTCTTC	CASSPSRGPYNEQFF
TRBV6-1	few	TRBJ1-1	NA	TGTGCCAGCAAAGCAACCCTGAGCACTGAAGCTTTCTTT	CASKATLSTEAFF
TRBV7-2	few	TRBJ2-3	TRBD2	TGTGCCAGCAGCCAGACTAGCGGGGTTGCAGATACGCAGTATTTT	CASSQTSGVADTQYF
TRBV3-1	NA	TRBJ2-7	TRBD2	TGTGCCAGCAGCCAAGAGCGCAATAGCGGGAGGCTCTACGAGCAGTACTTC	CASSQERNSGRLYEQYF
TRBV19	many	TRBJ1-5	NA	TGTGCCAGTAGTATAGCCCGCAATCAGCCCCAGCATTTT	CASSIARNQPQHF
TRBV5-1	few	TRBJ2-3	TRBD1	TGCGCCAGCAGCTTGGGACAGGGGGGCGCAGATACGCAGTATTTT	CASSLGQGGADTQYF
TRBV12-3/TRBV12-4	NA	TRBJ1-5	NA	TGTGCCAGCAGTTTTGGGAGGGTGATTAGCAATCAGCCCCAGCATTTT	CASSFGRVISNQPQHF
TRBV12-3/TRBV12-4	few	TRBJ2-3	TRBD2	TGTGCCAGCAGTTTCTTTTGGGGGACTAGCAAGGATACGCAGTATTTT	CASSFFWGTSKDTQYF
TRBV6-2/TRBV6-3	few	TRBJ1-5	NA	TGTGCCAGCAGCCCTACAGTTCAGCAGCCCCAGCATTTT	CASSPTVQQPQHF
TRBV10-3	few	TRBJ2-7	NA	TGTGCCATCAGTGAGTCGTTTCAGGGGAGGAACGAGCAGTACTTC	CAISESFQGRNEQYF
TRBV5-1	NA	TRBJ2-5	NA	TGCGCCAGCAGCTCCCCGCGGACGGAGACCCAGTACTTC	CASSSPRTETQYF
TRBV5-1	few	TRBJ1-6	NA	TGCGCCAGCAGGTCCCCGGACAGCCCAACTTCACCCCTCCACTTT	CASRSPDSPTSPLHF
TRBV12-3/TRBV12-4	NA	TRBJ2-7	TRBD1	TGTGCCAGCAGTTTATCCTGGACAGGGCCTCACGAGCAGTACTTC	CASSLSWTGPHEQYF
TRBV9	many	TRBJ2-7	NA	TGTGCCAGCAGCGTAGGGACTGCCTCCTACGAGCAGTACTTC	CASSVGTASYEQYF
TRBV6-4	NA	TRBJ1-5	NA	TGTGCCAGCTCGGCTACAGGAGATCAGCCCCAGCATTTT	CASSATGDQPQHF
TRBV4-2	few	TRBJ2-1	TRBD2	TGTGCCAGCAGCCGCGAGGGCGGGAGCTCCTACAATGAGCAGTTCTTC	CASSREGGSSYNEQFF
TRBV20-1	few	TRBJ2-5	NA	TGCAGTGCTAGAGATCGGACTGGGGAAGAGACCCAGTACTTC	CSARDRTGEETQYF
TRBV7-8	many	TRBJ1-5	NA	TGTGCCAGCAGCTTACGGCACAGCAATCAGCCCCAGCATTTT	CASSLRHSNQPQHF
TRBV7-2	NA	TRBJ2-6	NA	TGTGCCAGCAGCTCAAGGACAGCCTCTGGGGCCAACGTCCTGACTTTC	CASSSRTASGANVLTF